This T cell receptor (beta chain) was retrieved from a study of T cell repertoires in cytomegalovirus infection (dated by TCRdb to the late 2010s). With regard to the full study: Alongside well-studied HLA-B-restricted epitopes, the peptide stimulations were aimed at recently identified HLA-C-restricted CMV epitopes, whose presentation resists viral immunomodulation. Donor HLA type was relevant to the analysis, as public TCR beta signatures indicated carriage of CMV infection together with the matching HLA type. The paper's findings and limits, for the study overall: In both this cohort and an independent cohort of over 350 donors, the cumulative frequency of public TCR beta family members distinguished carriers of CMV infection plus the relevant HLA type. The ex vivo response was dominated by HLA-C-restricted CMV-specific TCR beta clonotypes, which also provided the single most frequent clonotype in two of eight donors.

Regarding this clonotype: Its antigen is not yet known. There are no base qualities to consult, and no much larger clone falls within one base.

CDR1 and CDR2 are drawn from the germline V gene (reference sequence): SEHNR, FQNEAQ. Trimming removed 5 bases from V and 6 bases from J; the gene matches leave 4 bases unexplained. The CDR3 starts with the cysteine, ends with the phenylalanine, and has 13 residues. Only CDR3 DNA remains: 39 bases, in frame from the first base. Sequencing took place on an Illumina HiSeq 1500. TCRdb reprocessing: public reads trimmed at Q25 with fastp, clones called with MiXCR, in-frame beta chains kept. Entries that share a CDR3 protein sequence are merged under the most common genes and DNA. Across this sample there are under 200,000 distinct CDR3 sequences, with 20% to 25% seen only once. Jointly, the top ten make up roughly 25% of the sample. Reading the label with the study, this specimen's treatment or condition is: in vitro stimulation with specific CMV peptide epitopes to enrich CMV-specific T cells.

The sequence came from a human donor in good health (CMV status not recorded). Some clones in this sample may be carry-over from other donors' samples. The chain is made from TRBV7-9 and TRBJ2-4; 7 junctional bases match TRBD1. The specimen comprised CD8+ T cells from cultured PBMCs, sampled from culture after CMV antigen stimulation. In nucleotide form, the sequence is TGTGCCAGCAGCCTCGGGACAGCAAACATTCAGTACTTC. Translated, it gives CASSLGTANIQYF.